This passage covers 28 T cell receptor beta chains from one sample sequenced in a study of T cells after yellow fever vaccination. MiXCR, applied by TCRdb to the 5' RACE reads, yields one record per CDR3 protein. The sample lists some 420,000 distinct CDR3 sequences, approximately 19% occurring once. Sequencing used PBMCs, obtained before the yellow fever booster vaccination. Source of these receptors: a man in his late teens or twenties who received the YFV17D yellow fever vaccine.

CDR3 DNA: TGTGCCACCAGTGCCCTGCCGGGACAGCCCACAGATACGCAGTATTTT. The encoded protein is CATSALPGQPTDTQYF. The rearrangement uses TRBV24-1 and TRBJ2-3; 7 bases are a match to TRBD1. From germline, CDR1 is KGHDR and CDR2 SFDVKD. There are 16 residues in the CDR3. V was clipped by 5 bases and J by 2 bases; unmatched bases: 9.

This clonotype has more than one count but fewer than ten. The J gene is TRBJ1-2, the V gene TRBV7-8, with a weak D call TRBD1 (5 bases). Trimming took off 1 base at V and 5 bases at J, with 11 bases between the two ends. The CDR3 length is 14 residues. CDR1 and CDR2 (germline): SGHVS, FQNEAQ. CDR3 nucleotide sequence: TGTGCCAGCAGCTTAGATGCAGGGTCGTATGGCTACACCTTC. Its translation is CASSLDAGSYGYTF.

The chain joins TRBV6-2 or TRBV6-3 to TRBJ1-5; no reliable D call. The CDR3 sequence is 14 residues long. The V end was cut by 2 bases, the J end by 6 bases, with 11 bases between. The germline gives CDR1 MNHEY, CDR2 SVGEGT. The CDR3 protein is CASSYGSPVQPQHF. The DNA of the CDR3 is TGTGCCAGCAGTTACGGCAGCCCGGTTCAGCCCCAGCATTTT.

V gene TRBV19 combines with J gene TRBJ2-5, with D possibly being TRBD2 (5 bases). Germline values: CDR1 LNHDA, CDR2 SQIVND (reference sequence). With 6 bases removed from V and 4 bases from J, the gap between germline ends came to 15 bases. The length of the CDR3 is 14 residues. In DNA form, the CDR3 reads TGTGCCAGTAGCGGAGGTAAACCCCCAGAGACCCAGTACTTC. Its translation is CASSGGKPPETQYF. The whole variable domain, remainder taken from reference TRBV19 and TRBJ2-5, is DGGITQSPKYLFRKEGQNVTLSCEQNLNHDAMYWYRQDPGQGLRLIYYSQIVNDFQKGDIAEGYSVSREKKESFPLTVTSAQKNPTAFYLCASSGGKPPETQYFGPGTRLLVL.

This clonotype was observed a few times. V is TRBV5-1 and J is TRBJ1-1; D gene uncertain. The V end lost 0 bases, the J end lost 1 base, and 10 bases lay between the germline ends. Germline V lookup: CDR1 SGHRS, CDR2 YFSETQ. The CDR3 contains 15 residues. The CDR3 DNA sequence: TGCGCCAGCAGCTTGGGGGTGGTAGGGAACACTGAAGCTTTCTTT. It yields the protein CASSLGVVGNTEAFF.

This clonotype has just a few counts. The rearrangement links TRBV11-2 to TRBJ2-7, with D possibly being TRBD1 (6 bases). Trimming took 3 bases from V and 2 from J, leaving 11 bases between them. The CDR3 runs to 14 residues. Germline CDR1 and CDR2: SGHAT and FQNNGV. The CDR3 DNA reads TGTGCCAGCAGCTTTGACAGGTCCGCCTACGAGCAGTACTTC. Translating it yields CASSFDRSAYEQYF. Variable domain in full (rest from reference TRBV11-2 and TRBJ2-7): EAGVAQSPRYKIIEKRQSVAFWCNPISGHATLYWYQQILGQGPKLLIQFQNNGVVDDSQLPKDRFSAERLKGVDSTLKIQPAKLEDSAVYLCASSFDRSAYEQYFGPGTRLTVT.

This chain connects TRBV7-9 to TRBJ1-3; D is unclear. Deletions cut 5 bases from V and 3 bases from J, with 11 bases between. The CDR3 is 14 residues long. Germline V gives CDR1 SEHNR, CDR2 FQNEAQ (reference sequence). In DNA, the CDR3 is TGTGCCAGCAGCGTAACGGGCTTTGGAAACACCATATATTTT. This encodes CASSVTGFGNTIYF.

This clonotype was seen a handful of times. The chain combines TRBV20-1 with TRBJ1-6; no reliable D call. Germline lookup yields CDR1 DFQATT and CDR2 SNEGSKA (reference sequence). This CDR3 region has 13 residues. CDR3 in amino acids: CSAPSGGRSPLHF. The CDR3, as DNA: TGCAGCGCCCCATCGGGCGGAAGATCACCCCTCCACTTT.

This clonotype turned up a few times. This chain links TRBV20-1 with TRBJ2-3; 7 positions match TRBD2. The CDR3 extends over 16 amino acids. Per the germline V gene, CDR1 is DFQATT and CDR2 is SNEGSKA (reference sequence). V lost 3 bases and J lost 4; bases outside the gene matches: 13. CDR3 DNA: TGCAGTGCTAGCAAAGGGACTACGGTTTTCCCAGATACGCAGTATTTT. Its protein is CSASKGTTVFPDTQYF.

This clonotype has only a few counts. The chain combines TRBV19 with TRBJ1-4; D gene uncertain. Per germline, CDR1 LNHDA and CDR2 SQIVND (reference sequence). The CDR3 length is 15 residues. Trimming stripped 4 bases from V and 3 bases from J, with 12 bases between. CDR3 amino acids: CASSNRAYSNEKLFF. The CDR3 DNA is TGTGCCAGTAGTAACAGAGCCTATTCTAATGAAAAACTGTTTTTT.

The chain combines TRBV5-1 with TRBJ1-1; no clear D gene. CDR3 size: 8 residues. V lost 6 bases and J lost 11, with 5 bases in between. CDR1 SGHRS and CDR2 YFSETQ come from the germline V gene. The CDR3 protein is CASNNAFF. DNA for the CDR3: TGCGCCAGCAACAACGCTTTCTTT.

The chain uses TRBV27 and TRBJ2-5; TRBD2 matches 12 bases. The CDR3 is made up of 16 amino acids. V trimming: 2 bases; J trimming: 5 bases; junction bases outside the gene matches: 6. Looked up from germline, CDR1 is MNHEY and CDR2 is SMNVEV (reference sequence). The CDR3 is CASSLLAGGREETQYF. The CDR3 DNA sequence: TGTGCCAGCAGTTTACTAGCGGGGGGGCGGGAGGAGACCCAGTACTTC.

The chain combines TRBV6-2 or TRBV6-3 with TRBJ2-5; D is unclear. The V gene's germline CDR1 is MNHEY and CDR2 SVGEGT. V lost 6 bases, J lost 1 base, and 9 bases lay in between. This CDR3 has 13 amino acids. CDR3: CASSPQLQETQYF. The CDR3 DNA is TGTGCCAGCAGCCCACAGCTCCAAGAGACCCAGTACTTC.

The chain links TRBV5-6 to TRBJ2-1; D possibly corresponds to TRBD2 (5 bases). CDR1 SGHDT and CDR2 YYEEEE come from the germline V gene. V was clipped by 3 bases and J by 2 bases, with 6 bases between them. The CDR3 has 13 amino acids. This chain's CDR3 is CASSWRPYNEQFF. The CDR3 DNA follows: TGTGCCAGCAGCTGGAGGCCCTACAATGAGCAGTTCTTC.

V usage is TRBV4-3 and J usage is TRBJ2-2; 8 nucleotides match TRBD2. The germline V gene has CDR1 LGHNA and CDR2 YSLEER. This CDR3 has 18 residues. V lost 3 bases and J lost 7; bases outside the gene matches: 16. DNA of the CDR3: TGCGCCAGCAGCCACCCCCGGGGATCTCTAGCGGGTTACGGGGAGCTGTTTTTT. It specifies CASSHPRGSLAGYGELFF.

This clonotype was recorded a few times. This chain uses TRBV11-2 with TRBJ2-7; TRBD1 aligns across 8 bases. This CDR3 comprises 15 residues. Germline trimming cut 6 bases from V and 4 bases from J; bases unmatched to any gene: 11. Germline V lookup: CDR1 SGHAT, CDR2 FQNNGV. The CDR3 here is CASSYTGQGQYEQYV. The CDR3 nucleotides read TGTGCCAGCAGTTACACCGGACAGGGTCAGTACGAGCAGTACGTC.

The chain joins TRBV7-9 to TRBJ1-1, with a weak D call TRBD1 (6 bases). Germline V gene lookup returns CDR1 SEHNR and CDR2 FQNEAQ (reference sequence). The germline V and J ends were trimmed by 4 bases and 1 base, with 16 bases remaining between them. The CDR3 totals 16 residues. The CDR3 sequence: CASSWPRGGGNTEAFF. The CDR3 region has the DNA TGTGCCAGCAGCTGGCCCCGAGGGGGTGGGAACACTGAAGCTTTCTTT.

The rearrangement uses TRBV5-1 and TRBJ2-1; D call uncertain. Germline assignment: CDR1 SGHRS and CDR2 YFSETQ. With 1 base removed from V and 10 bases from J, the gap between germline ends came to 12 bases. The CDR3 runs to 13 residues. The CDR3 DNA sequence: TGCGCCAGCAGCTTGAGTCTTGGACGCGAGCAGTTCTTC. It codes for CASSLSLGREQFF.

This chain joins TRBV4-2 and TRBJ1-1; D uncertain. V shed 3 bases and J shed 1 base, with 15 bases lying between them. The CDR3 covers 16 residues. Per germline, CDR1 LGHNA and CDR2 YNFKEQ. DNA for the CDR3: TGTGCCAGCAGCCAGGAGGCGTATTTTAAGAACACTGAAGCTTTCTTT. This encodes CASSQEAYFKNTEAFF.

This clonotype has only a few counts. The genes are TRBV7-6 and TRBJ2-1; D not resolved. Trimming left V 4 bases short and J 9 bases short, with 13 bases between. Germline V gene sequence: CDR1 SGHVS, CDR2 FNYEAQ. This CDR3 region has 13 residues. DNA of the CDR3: TGTGCCAGCAGCTCTACGCTGTTTCCTGAGCAGTTCTTC. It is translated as CASSSTLFPEQFF.

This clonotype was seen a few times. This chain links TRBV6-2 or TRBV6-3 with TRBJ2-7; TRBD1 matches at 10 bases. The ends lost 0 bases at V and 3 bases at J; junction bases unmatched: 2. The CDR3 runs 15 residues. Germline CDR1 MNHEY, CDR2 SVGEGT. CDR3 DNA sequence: TGTGCCAGCAGTTACTCTAGGACAGGGGGCTACGAGCAGTACGTC. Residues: CASSYSRTGGYEQYV.

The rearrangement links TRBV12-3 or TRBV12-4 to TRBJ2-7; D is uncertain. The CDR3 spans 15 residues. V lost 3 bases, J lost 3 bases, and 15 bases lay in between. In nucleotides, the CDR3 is TGTGCCAGCAGTTTCGGCAGTTTGGCCTACTACGAGCAGTACGTC. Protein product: CASSFGSLAYYEQYV.

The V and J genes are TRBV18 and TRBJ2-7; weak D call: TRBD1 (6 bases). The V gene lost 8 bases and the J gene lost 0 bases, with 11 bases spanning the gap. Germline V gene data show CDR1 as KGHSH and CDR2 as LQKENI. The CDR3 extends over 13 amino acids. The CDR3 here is CASTTGSSYEQYV. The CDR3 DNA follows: TGTGCCAGCACCACAGGGAGCTCCTACGAGCAGTACGTC.

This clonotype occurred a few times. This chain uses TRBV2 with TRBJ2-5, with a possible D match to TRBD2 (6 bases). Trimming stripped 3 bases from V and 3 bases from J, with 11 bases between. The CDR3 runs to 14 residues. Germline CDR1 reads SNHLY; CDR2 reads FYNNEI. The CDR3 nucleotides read TGTGCCAGCAGTGAGGAGTGGGGGGAAGAGACCCAGTACTTC. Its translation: CASSEEWGEETQYF.

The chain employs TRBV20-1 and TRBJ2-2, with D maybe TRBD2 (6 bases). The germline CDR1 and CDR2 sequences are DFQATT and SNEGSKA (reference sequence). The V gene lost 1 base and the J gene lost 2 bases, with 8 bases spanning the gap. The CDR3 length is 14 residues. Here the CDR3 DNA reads TGCAGTGCTAGAGTCGGGGGAAACACCGGGGAGCTGTTTTTT. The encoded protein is CSARVGGNTGELFF.

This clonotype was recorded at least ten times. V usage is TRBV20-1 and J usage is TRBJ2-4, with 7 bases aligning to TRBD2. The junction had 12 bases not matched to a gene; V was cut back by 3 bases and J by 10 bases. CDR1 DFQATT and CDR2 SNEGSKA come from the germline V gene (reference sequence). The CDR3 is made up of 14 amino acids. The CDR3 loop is CSARPPSGQGIQYF. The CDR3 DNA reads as TGCAGTGCTAGGCCCCCTAGCGGCCAAGGTATTCAGTACTTC.

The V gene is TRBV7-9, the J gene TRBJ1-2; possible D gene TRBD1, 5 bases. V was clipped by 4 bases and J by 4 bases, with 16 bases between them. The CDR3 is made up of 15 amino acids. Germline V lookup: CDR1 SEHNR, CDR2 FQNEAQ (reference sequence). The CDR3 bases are TGTGCCAGCAGCTGGGTCGGAGGGACCGTCTATGGCTACACCTTC. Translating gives CASSWVGGTVYGYTF. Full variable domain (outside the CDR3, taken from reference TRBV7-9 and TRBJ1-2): DTGVSQNPRHKITKRGQNVTFRCDPISEHNRLYWYRQTLGQGPEFLTYFQNEAQLEKSRLLSDRFSAERPKGSFSTLEIQRTEQGDSAMYLCASSWVGGTVYGYTFGSGTRLTVV.

The CDR3 protein is CASSQGDPWSSGGLGETQYF. The CDR3 coding sequence is TGTGCCAGCAGCCAAGGGGATCCCTGGTCTAGCGGGGGGCTGGGAGAGACCCAGTACTTC. The V and J genes are TRBV14 and TRBJ2-5, with 11 nucleotides matching TRBD2. Trimming cost V 1 base and J 4 bases; bases outside gene matches: 17. Looked up from germline, CDR1 is SGHDN and CDR2 is FVKESK. The CDR3 runs to 20 residues.